This T cell receptor (beta chain) was identified in a study of a mutant IDH1 vaccine in newly diagnosed glioma. TCRdb's copy holds only in-frame clones and misses some; the assay was immunoSEQ multiplex PCR. This sample yields roughly 21,000 clones, of which over 75% are seen a single time; 5.4% belongs to the top ten. Time point indicated: baseline, week 1 (first vaccination visit). Treatment reported: pre-vaccination baseline after standard-of-care therapy. The germline CDR1 and CDR2 sequences are MNHEY and SMNVEV (reference sequence). V was pared by 4 bases and J by 6 bases, with 4 bases of the junction left unmatched. There are 13 residues in the CDR3. The study, taken as a whole, reports: Vaccination elicited immune responses in approximately 92% of patients. Seemingly, pseudoprogression had no relation to changes in the top peripheral T cell clonotypes.

This clone turned up a few times. The antigen is undetermined. The V call is TRBV27, the J call TRBJ1-1; TRBD1 matches 8 bases. The source is a man in his forties with glioma. Sequencing used PBMCs, obtained from a glioma patient treated with radiotherapy, temozolomide or both. Here the CDR3 reads CASSYQGASEAFF. The CDR3, as DNA: TGTGCCAGCAGTTACCAGGGGGCTTCTGAAGCTTTCTTT.